These T cell receptor beta chains were read from a single sample in a study of T cell clones after liver transplantation. Produced via immunoSEQ multiplex PCR; TCRdb's table is partial and in-frame only. Among around 100,000 clones listed, around 83% were seen once. The source material was CD4+ T cells from blood, sampled before liver transplant. These receptors were collected from a human donor who received a liver transplant. Both conserved end residues are part of each CDR3. The D gene is left open where the match is weak. Clone size is shown for a subset of rows, as once, few, many or a class of expanded clone.

size	V	D	J	CDR3	DNA
once	TRBV5-1	-	TRBJ2-5	CASSPDGGETQYF	TGCGCCAGCAGCCCCGACGGTGGGGAGACCCAGTACTTC
few	TRBV18	TRBD2	TRBJ2-7	CASSPDQTSGEEQYF	TGTGCCAGCTCACCCGACCAAACTAGCGGGGAAGAGCAGTACTTC
-	TRBV29-1	TRBD1	TRBJ1-1	CSVTQGNPEAFF	TGCAGCGTTACACAGGGGAACCCTGAAGCTTTCTTT
-	TRBV28	-	TRBJ1-4	CASSGGREEKLFF	TGTGCCAGCTCGGGGGGGAGGGAAGAAAAACTGTTTTTT
-	TRBV14	-	TRBJ2-7	CASSQWREQYF	TGTGCCAGCAGCCAATGGAGGGAGCAGTACTTC
once	TRBV28	-	TRBJ1-1	CASSLLMGYVDTEAFF	TGTGCCAGCAGTCTCTTAATGGGGTATGTCGACACTGAAGCTTTCTTT
-	TRBV11-2	-	TRBJ1-2	CASNAGGYGYTF	TGTGCCAGCAATGCGGGCGGGTATGGCTACACCTTC
-	TRBV7-6	-	TRBJ2-7	CASSLLGSEQYF	TGTGCCAGCAGCCTCCTCGGGAGCGAGCAGTACTTC
-	TRBV6-1	-	TRBJ1-5	CASSEGRVDQPQHF	TGTGCCAGCAGTGAAGGCAGGGTAGATCAGCCCCAGCATTTT
once	TRBV30	TRBD1	TRBJ1-1	CAWSAGQGGTNTEAFF	TGTGCCTGGAGTGCAGGACAGGGGGGAACGAACACTGAAGCTTTCTTT
-	TRBV5-1	-	TRBJ2-1	CASSLAVEQFF	TGCGCCAGCAGCTTGGCGGTTGAGCAGTTCTTC
-	TRBV28	TRBD2	TRBJ2-3	CASIPGLAAPDTQYF	TGTGCCAGCATCCCAGGACTAGCGGCCCCAGATACGCAGTATTTT
-	TRBV28	-	TRBJ1-1	CASRLPQVTEAFF	TGTGCCAGCAGGCTCCCACAGGTCACTGAAGCTTTCTTT
-	TRBV5-1	-	TRBJ1-3	CASSPSGAGNTIYF	TGCGCCAGCAGCCCATCCGGGGCCGGAAACACCATATATTTT
-	TRBV29-1	-	TRBJ1-1	CSHLGPVEAFF	TGCAGCCATCTGGGACCGGTCGAAGCTTTCTTT
once	TRBV11-2	TRBD1	TRBJ1-2	CASSLGDRDSGYTF	TGTGCCAGCAGCTTAGGGGACAGGGACTCTGGCTACACCTTC
-	TRBV19	-	TRBJ2-5	CASSTWGSAETQYF	TGTGCCAGTAGTACCTGGGGTAGCGCGGAGACCCAGTACTTC
-	TRBV27	-	TRBJ2-5	CASSLAAARGETQYF	TGTGCCAGCAGTTTAGCCGCCGCGCGCGGAGAGACCCAGTACTTC
-	TRBV7-8	-	TRBJ2-3	CASSTYGRTDTQYF	TGTGCCAGCAGCACCTACGGGAGAACAGATACGCAGTATTTT
-	TRBV2	TRBD1	TRBJ1-5	CASAYGTGGSDSNQPQHF	TGTGCCAGCGCTTACGGGACAGGGGGCTCGGATAGCAATCAGCCCCAGCATTTT